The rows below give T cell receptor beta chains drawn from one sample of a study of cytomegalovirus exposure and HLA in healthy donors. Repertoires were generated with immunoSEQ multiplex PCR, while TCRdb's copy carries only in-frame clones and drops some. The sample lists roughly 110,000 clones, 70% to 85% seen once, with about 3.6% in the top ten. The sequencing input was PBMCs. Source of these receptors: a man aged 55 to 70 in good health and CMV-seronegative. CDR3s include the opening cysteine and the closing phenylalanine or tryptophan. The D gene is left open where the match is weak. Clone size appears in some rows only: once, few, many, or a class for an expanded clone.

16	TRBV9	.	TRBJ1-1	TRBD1	CASSVGPTGGYTEAFF	TGTGCCAGCAGCGTAGGACCCACAGGGGGCTACACTGAAGCTTTCTTT
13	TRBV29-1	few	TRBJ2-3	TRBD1	CSVRTGVPDTQYF	TGCAGCGTTCGGACAGGGGTTCCAGATACGCAGTATTTT
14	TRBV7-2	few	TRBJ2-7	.	CASSPDRNSYEQYF	TGTGCCAGCAGCCCCGACAGGAACTCCTACGAGCAGTACTTC
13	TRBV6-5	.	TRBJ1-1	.	CASIPVSSTEAFF	TGTGCCAGCATACCGGTGTCTAGCACTGAAGCTTTCTTT
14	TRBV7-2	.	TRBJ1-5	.	CASSPSGGDQPQHF	TGTGCCAGCAGCCCCTCGGGGGGGGATCAGCCCCAGCATTTT
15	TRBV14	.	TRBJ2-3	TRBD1	CASSRQGISTDTQYF	TGTGCCAGCAGCCGACAGGGGATTAGCACAGATACGCAGTATTTT
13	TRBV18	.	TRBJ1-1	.	CASSPTGNTEAFF	TGTGCCAGCTCACCAACGGGGAACACTGAAGCTTTCTTT
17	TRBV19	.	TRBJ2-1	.	CASSILPGGSSYNEQFF	TGTGCCAGTAGTATTCTGCCAGGGGGGAGCTCCTACAATGAGCAGTTCTTC
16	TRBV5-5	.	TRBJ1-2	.	CASSLGTGNSYYGYTF	TGTGCCAGCAGCTTGGGGACGGGAAATTCTTACTATGGCTACACCTTC
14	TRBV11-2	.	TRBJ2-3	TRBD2	CASSAPTSPDTQYF	TGTGCCAGCAGCGCACCGACTAGCCCAGATACGCAGTATTTT
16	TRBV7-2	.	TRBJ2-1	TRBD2	CASSLANSGGAHEQFF	TGTGCCAGCAGCTTAGCGAATAGCGGGGGGGCCCATGAGCAGTTCTTC
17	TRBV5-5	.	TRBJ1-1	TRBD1	CASKPRGLSIENTEAFF	TGTGCCAGCAAACCCAGGGGGCTGAGTATAGAGAACACTGAAGCTTTCTTT
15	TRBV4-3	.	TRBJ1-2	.	CASSQVGRKNYGYTF	TGCGCCAGCAGCCAAGTTGGCAGGAAAAACTATGGCTACACCTTC
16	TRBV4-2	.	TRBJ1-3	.	CASSQESALSGNTIYF	TGTGCCAGCAGCCAAGAGTCCGCACTCTCTGGAAACACCATATATTTT
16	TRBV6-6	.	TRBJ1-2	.	CASSYSLTELNYGYTF	TGTGCCAGCAGTTACTCGTTGACAGAGCTTAACTATGGCTACACCTTC
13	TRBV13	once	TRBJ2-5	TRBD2	CASLIRGLATQYF	TGTGCCAGCCTTATCAGGGGACTAGCGACCCAGTACTTC